This T cell receptor (beta chain) is from a study of blood T cells in healthy people across ages. The CDR3 has 15 amino acids. CDR1 and CDR2 from the germline V gene are DFQATT and SNEGSKA (reference sequence). The authors ran a second PCR of about 7 to 11 cycles using a sample-barcoded 5' primer and a J-beta primer mix. From the 5' RACE reads, TCRdb called clonotypes with MiXCR, one entry per CDR3 protein. The profile shows about 560,000 distinct CDR3 sequences, 27% of them singletons. Points on this clonotype: The junction and the germline gene differ at one end; a read error may be behind it.

Another study also made use of these data, one on T cells of mothers and their children. From that report: Sample barcodes and 2-4 random nucleotides were added by the M1S primer of the second PCR.

The sequenced sample consisted of blood. The rearrangement joins TRBV20-1 to TRBJ2-5; no clear D gene. The sequence was obtained from a boy aged 2-15 years in good health. The CDR3 spells CSSRDGSVLRETQYF. The CDR3 bases are TGCAGTTCTAGAGATGGATCGGTACTCCGCGAGACCCAGTACTTC.